This T cell receptor beta chain derives from a study of T cell repertoires in cytomegalovirus infection (dated by TCRdb to between 2018 and 2020). Regarding the study in general: Donor HLA type was relevant to the analysis, because carriage of CMV infection together with the matching HLA type was indicated by public TCR beta signatures.

Findings and caveats that apply to the study as a whole: The ex vivo response was dominated by HLA-C-restricted CMV-specific TCR beta clonotypes, and the single most frequent clonotype in two of eight donors was supplied by these HLA-C-restricted clonotypes. In both this cohort and an independent roughly 400-donor cohort, the cumulative frequency of public TCR beta family members distinguished carriers of CMV infection plus the relevant HLA type.

TCRdb lists the instrument as Illumina HiSeq 1500. TCRdb redid the processing of the public reads, applying fastp at Q25 and MiXCR, and retained in-frame beta chains. Merged by CDR3 protein, the rows form single entries marked with the most common genes and DNA. The sample table records about 320,000 distinct CDR3 sequences; around 9.5% of these occur just once. Jointly, the top ten make up about 3.9% of the sample. Measured from the cysteine to the phenylalanine, the CDR3 is 16 residues long. Just CDR3 DNA is preserved here, 48 bases in frame from base 1. The V end gives up 5 bases and the J end 4 bases, leaving 11 bases in the junction not matched to a gene. As encoded in the germline V gene (reference sequence), CDR1 is SEHNR while CDR2 is FQNEAQ. This clonotype was counted at least ten times. This clone's antigen is unknown. There are no base qualities to consult, and no much larger clone falls within one base.

The sequence was collected from a human donor in good health (CMV status not recorded). Some clones in this sample may be carry-over from other donors' samples. The V gene is TRBV7-9 and the J gene is TRBJ2-3; 8 central nucleotides agree with TRBD1. The sequenced sample was PBMCs. The CDR3 sequence is CASSHNQGALPDTQYF. Read as DNA, the sequence is TGTGCCAGCAGCCATAACCAGGGGGCGCTCCCAGATACGCAGTATTTT.